This T cell receptor beta chain derives from a study of CD8+ T cells in alopecia areata (dated by TCRdb to between 2017 and 2018). Background for the entire study: The treated patients took part in an open-label pilot trial in which moderate-to-severe alopecia areata was treated with oral tofacitinib at 5 to 10 mg twice daily. Patients on tofacitinib were biopsied at baseline and after 4 and 24 weeks of treatment, and several of the patients also had a later scalp biopsy. The SALT score, which quantifies the percentage of affected scalp surface area, was used to measure disease severity in treated patients. Scalp clonality was compared across normal scalp (n=4), patchy alopecia areata scalp (n=8), and alopecia totalis/universalis scalp (n=8). immunoSEQ multiplex PCR using 35 Vbeta forward primers and 13 Jbeta reverse primers was used to amplify TCRbeta CDR3 regions. RNA came from the PAXgene miRNA kit for fixed scalp, the miRNeasy kit for PBMCs, and the RNeasy kit for mouse skin. Scalp tissue and sorted CD4+ and CD8+ peripheral blood T cells from patchy and totalis/universalis alopecia areata patients and from healthy controls were covered by human TCRbeta sequencing. Patients received tofacitinib for 6 to 18 months and were then followed off drug for 6 months to check for delayed response and recurrence. High-throughput TCRbeta sequencing was used to examine T cell clonal expansion in alopecia areata in both the C3H/HeJ mouse model and human patients. Findings and caveats that apply to the study as a whole: Because the treated cohort was small and had just a single nonresponder, larger studies are needed to establish links between baseline CD8+ expansion and response. Compared with normal scalp, lesional scalp had higher clonality and more expanded CD8+ clones, particularly in alopecia totalis/universalis, a pattern that suggests antigenic drive. Shared TCR sequences between patients were less evident than in mice, which may be partly attributable to HLA diversity in the patient population. Scalp clonality and the number of expanded CD8+ clones among the top 100 scalp clones were significantly decreased by tofacitinib. Unlike mouse skin, where gammadelta T cells dominate, normal human skin contains resident alphabeta T cells that get sequenced too, which complicates analysis of the scalp TCR repertoire. During tofacitinib treatment, many expanded lesional clones stuck around in both scalp and blood, and this persistence may partly explain why relapse happens after treatment is stopped.

In its sample, this clone was seen a few times. Its antigen is unknown. One base away there is no much larger clone; base qualities are not given. Library preparation was by the immunoSEQ multiplex PCR assay. To provide template for TCR sequencing, every sample had RNA extracted and reverse transcribed into cDNA. SuperScript III was used to make first-strand cDNA, primed with a 2:1 mix of oligo-dT and random hexamers. A synthetic immune receptor repertoire was used to measure amplification bias, and any remaining bias was corrected computationally. The published analysis was carried out like this. After raw reads were preprocessed to remove errors, the CDR3 was defined following IMGT conventions as running from the conserved cysteine to phenylalanine. Clonality was computed as 1 minus the Shannon entropy, with the entropy normalized by log2 of the number of productive unique TCRs. Scalp TCRbeta sequences were cross-referenced with sorted blood CD4 and CD8 repertoires so that the CD4 or CD8 identity of scalp clones could be inferred. The table comes from immuneACCESS by way of TCRdb, which keeps in-frame sequences with V and J called. Part of the clones is missing from these tables; in studies checked, under half for an unresolved V gene and the rest for unknown reasons. V, J and clone size derive from that table, while D and trimming were established from the DNA sequence. This sample is represented by around 300,000 clones; 60% of them were singletons. The top ten hold about 0.9% of the sample.

V lost 4 bases and J lost 3 bases; the stretch between them is 13 bases long. Taken from the germline V gene (reference sequence), the CDR1 and CDR2 loops are GTSNPN and SVGIG. The CDR3 spans 14 residues, from the cysteine through the phenylalanine. Left in the record is the CDR3 DNA by itself, 42 bases read in frame from the first base. Reading the label with the study, this specimen's treatment or condition is: oral pan-JAK inhibitor, 5-10 mg twice daily. Peripheral blood and lesional scalp punch biopsies were obtained from patients with alopecia areata. PBMCs were separated by density centrifugation and stained for CD3, CD4 and CD8, after which CD4+ and CD8+ T cells were sorted on a FACSAria.

The TCR comes from a human donor with alopecia areata. This chain joins TRBV30 to TRBJ2-1, with the D gene not confidently named. Sequences were derived from CD4+ T cells sorted from blood, sampled at week 52, from a patient treated with tofacitinib. The encoded CDR3 is CAWTFLRNYNEQFF. At the DNA level, the sequence is TGTGCCTGGACCTTTCTAAGGAACTACAATGAGCAGTTCTTC.